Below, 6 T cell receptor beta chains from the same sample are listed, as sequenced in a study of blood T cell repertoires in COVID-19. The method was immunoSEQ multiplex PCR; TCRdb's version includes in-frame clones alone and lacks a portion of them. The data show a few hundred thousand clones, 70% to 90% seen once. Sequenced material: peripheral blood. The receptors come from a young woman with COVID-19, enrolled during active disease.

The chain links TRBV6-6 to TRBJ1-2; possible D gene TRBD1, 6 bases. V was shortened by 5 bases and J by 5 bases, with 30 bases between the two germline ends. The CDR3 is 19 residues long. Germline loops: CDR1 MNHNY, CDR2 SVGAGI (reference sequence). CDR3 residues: CASSPERSTRWGGVYGYTF. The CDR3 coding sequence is TGTGCCAGCAGTCCTGAGCGTTCTACGAGGTGGGGGGGCGTATATGGCTACACCTTC.

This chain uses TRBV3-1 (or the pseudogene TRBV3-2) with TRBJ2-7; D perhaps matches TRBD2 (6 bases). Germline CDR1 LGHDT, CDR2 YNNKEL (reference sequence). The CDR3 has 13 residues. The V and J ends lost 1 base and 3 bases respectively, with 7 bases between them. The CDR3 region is CASSQGSGYEQYF. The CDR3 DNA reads TGTGCCAGCAGCCAAGGTAGCGGCTACGAGCAGTACTTC.

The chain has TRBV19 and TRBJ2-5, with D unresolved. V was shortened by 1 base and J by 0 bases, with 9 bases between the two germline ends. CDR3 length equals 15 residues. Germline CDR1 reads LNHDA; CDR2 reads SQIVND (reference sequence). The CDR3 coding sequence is TGTGCCAGTAGTATAGGCAGGATGTACCAAGAGACCCAGTACTTC. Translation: CASSIGRMYQETQYF.

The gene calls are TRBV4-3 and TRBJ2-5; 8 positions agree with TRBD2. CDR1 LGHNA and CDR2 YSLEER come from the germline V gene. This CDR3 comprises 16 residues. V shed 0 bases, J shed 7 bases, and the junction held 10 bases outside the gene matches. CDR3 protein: CASSQDRIAGLGTQYF. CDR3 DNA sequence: TGCGCCAGCAGCCAAGATCGGATAGCGGGATTAGGGACCCAGTACTTC.

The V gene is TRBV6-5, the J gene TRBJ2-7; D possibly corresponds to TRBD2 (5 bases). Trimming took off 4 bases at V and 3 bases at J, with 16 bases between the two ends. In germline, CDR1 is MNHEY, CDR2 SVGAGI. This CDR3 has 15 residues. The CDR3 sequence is CASSSLLGRDYEQYV. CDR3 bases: TGTGCCAGCAGTTCTCTCCTCGGACGGGACTACGAGCAGTACGTC.

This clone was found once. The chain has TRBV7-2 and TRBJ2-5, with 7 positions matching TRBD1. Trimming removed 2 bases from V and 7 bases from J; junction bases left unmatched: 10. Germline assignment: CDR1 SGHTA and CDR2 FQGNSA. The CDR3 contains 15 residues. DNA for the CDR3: TGTGCCAGCAGCTTATCCCCAGGACAGGCTGGGACCCAGTACTTC. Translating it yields CASSLSPGQAGTQYF.